Listed here are 3 T cell receptor beta chains from one sample, sequenced in a study of cytomegalovirus exposure and HLA in healthy donors. This PCR relied on a set of 60 Vbeta primers and 13 Jbeta primers. Assay: immunoSEQ multiplex PCR; the TCRdb copy retains only in-frame clones and omits some. The table shows 120,000 or so clones, with over 70% occurring only once. Sequencing was performed on PBMCs. The origin of the receptors is a man aged 40-50 years in good health and CMV-seropositive.

This chain uses TRBV28 with TRBJ1-5, with D possibly being TRBD1 (6 bases). V gave up 8 bases and J gave up 6 bases, with 23 bases separating them. In germline, CDR1 is MDHEN, CDR2 SYDVKM. CDR3 length: 16 amino acids. The CDR3 spells CASQGNRAKGSQPQHF. DNA of the CDR3: TGTGCCAGCCAGGGGAACAGGGCAAAGGGGTCTCAGCCCCAGCATTTT.

The chain combines TRBV6-5 with TRBJ1-2, with D possibly TRBD1 on 5 matching bases. Trimming removed 0 bases at V and 8 bases at J, with 16 bases between. Germline V gives CDR1 MNHEY, CDR2 SVGAGI. This CDR3 contains 15 residues. The DNA for the CDR3 is TGTGCCAGCAGTTACTCGGGGGGGGTCGGGATGGGCTACACCTTC. It translates to CASSYSGGVGMGYTF.

In DNA form, the CDR3 reads TGTGCCAGCAGCCCTACAGGGCACTATAATTCACCCCTCCACTTT. Translation: CASSPTGHYNSPLHF. This chain links TRBV6-6 with TRBJ1-6, with D maybe TRBD1 (6 bases). The CDR3 loop spans 15 amino acids. The germline V and J ends were trimmed by 6 bases and 3 bases, with 12 bases remaining between them. Germline CDR1 and CDR2: MNHNY and SVGAGI (reference sequence).